This T cell receptor (beta chain) was captured by sequencing in a study of blood T cell repertoires in COVID-19. Study in general: Specimens from acute and convalescent COVID-19 originated in the United States, Italy and Spain. PBMCs, B-cell-depleted T cells, or T cells were the source of the cDNA or gDNA that made up the material.

Per the study methods: How many nucleated cells were present was estimated from reference gene primer amplification. Produced via immunoSEQ multiplex PCR; TCRdb's table is partial and in-frame only. The DNA was the basis for D and trimming; V, J and clone size are from that table. The table has a few hundred thousand clones, roughly 90% seen once; the top ten hold approximately 4%. This clone came up once. V gave up 2 bases and J gave up 4 bases, with 17 bases separating them. Germline V gene sequence: CDR1 MNHEY, CDR2 SVGAGI. CDR3 length: 16 amino acids. What was sequenced was peripheral blood. This rearrangement joins TRBV6-5 to TRBJ1-2; maybe TRBD1 (6 bases). This receptor was obtained from a woman aged 45 to 65 with active or convalescent COVID-19. CDR3 sequence: CASSYHVQGRGYGYTF. CDR3 sequence (DNA): TGTGCCAGCAGTTACCACGTGCAGGGGCGAGGCTATGGCTACACCTTC.